The sequence of this TCR beta chain was determined in a study of blood T cell repertoires in COVID-19. In the source study's methods: Amplifying reference gene primers gave estimates of nucleated cell counts. Data came from immunoSEQ multiplex PCR; TCRdb stores just in-frame clones and leaves some out. V and J calls and clone size follow that table, whereas D and trimming were derived from the DNA. This table holds about 360,000 clones, around 84% found once. This clone has only a few counts. V shed 1 base and J shed 5 bases, with 11 bases lying between them. Germline CDR1 reads SGHAT; CDR2 reads FQNNGV. The CDR3 contains 15 residues.

The V call is TRBV11-2, the J call TRBJ2-2; unclear D gene. Specimen: peripheral blood. The TCR was taken from a human donor in a cohort sampled during active COVID-19. The CDR3 reads CASSLVNGFTGELFF. CDR3 bases: TGTGCCAGCAGCTTAGTCAATGGCTTTACCGGGGAGCTGTTTTTT.